The 22 T cell receptor beta chains listed next were all sequenced from one sample in a study of CD8+ T cells in alopecia areata. RNA, once extracted, was reverse transcribed into cDNA for use as the sequencing template. This table comes from immunoSEQ multiplex PCR, and its TCRdb copy is limited to in-frame clones, with some not included. The sample consists of around 150,000 clones, around four fifths of them appearing once. Regarding treatment: oral pan-JAK inhibitor, 5-10 mg twice daily. The sequencing used CD8+ T cells sorted from blood, collected at week 4, from a patient treated with tofacitinib. The receptors come from a human donor with alopecia areata.

Points on this clone: Distinct nucleotide sequences in the sample also encode this CDR3. This chain links TRBV4-1 with TRBJ2-7, with TRBD1 matching 9 bases. The CDR3 contains 14 residues. After removal of 3 bases from V and 0 bases from J, the junction contained 0 bases not matched to a gene. Germline CDR1 reads MGHRA; CDR2 reads YSYEKL. Written as DNA, the CDR3 is TGCGCCAGCAGCCAGGGACAGGGCTCCTACGAGCAGTACTTC. Its protein product is CASSQGQGSYEQYF.

The V call is TRBV2, the J call TRBJ2-4; maybe TRBD1 (6 bases). Trimming removed 3 bases at V and 3 bases at J, with 15 bases between. Germline V CDR1 and CDR2: SNHLY, FYNNEI. The CDR3 totals 16 residues. As DNA, the CDR3 is TGTGCCAGCAGTGAGCCAGGACAGTTGGGCAAAAACATTCAGTACTTC. Translation: CASSEPGQLGKNIQYF.

The chain couples TRBV19 to TRBJ1-5, with D possibly being TRBD1 (6 bases). CDR1 is LNHDA and CDR2 is SQIVND in the germline V gene (reference sequence). This CDR3 contains 15 residues. Trimming pared 10 bases from V and 0 bases from J, leaving 16 bases between. The chain's CDR3 is CATDRTPYSNQPQHF. The CDR3 DNA sequence: TGTGCCACAGACAGGACTCCCTATAGCAATCAGCCCCAGCATTTT. The full variable domain, in which reference TRBV19 and TRBJ1-5 provide the parts outside the CDR3, is DGGITQSPKYLFRKEGQNVTLSCEQNLNHDAMYWYRQDPGQGLRLIYYSQIVNDFQKGDIAEGYSVSREKKESFPLTVTSAQKNPTAFYLCATDRTPYSNQPQHFGDGTRLSIL.

The chain employs TRBV25-1 and TRBJ2-5; 7 nucleotides match TRBD1. J was trimmed by 5 bases and V by 2 bases; bases with no gene match: 14. Germline V CDR1 and CDR2: MGHDK, SYGVNS. The CDR3 loop spans 17 amino acids. Written as DNA, the CDR3 is TGTGCCAGCAGTGAACCTTCGTCCATAACAGGGGTTGAGACCCAGTACTTC. Protein: CASSEPSSITGVETQYF.

This clone was found a few times. The V gene is TRBV5-4, the J gene TRBJ2-3; a possible D gene is TRBD2 (5 bases). This CDR3 region has 15 residues. Germline assignment: CDR1 SGHNT and CDR2 YYREEE (reference sequence). V was pared by 4 bases and J by 2 bases, with 14 bases between. The DNA for the CDR3 is TGTGCCAGCAGCGCGGACCTAGCAGCCACAGATACGCAGTATTTT. Residues: CASSADLAATDTQYF.

The chain is built from TRBV9 and TRBJ2-5; 7 nucleotides match TRBD1. V lost 4 bases, J lost 5 bases, and 11 bases stayed unmatched. This CDR3 has 15 amino acids. Germline V gene lookup returns CDR1 SGDLS and CDR2 YYNGEE. CDR3 sequence (DNA): TGTGCCAGCAGCTACGGACAGGCGTTGGGGGAGACCCAGTACTTC. It encodes CASSYGQALGETQYF.

This rearrangement joins TRBV27 to TRBJ2-7, with 9 positions matching TRBD1. V was clipped by 5 bases and J by 5 bases; unmatched bases: 4. The germline gives CDR1 MNHEY, CDR2 SMNVEV (reference sequence). This CDR3 has 13 residues. The CDR3 region is CASSTGGTNEQYF. In DNA form, the CDR3 reads TGTGCCAGCAGTACAGGGGGCACGAACGAGCAGTACTTC.

Here the CDR3 DNA reads TGCGCCAGCAGCTGGGACAGCTCCTACGAGCAGTACTTC. This gives the protein CASSWDSSYEQYF. This chain uses TRBV5-1 with TRBJ2-7; 7 bases are shared with TRBD1. Germline loops: CDR1 SGHRS, CDR2 YFSETQ. This CDR3 is 13 amino acids long. J gave up 0 bases and V 3 bases, and 0 bases lay outside the gene matches.

The CDR3 nucleotides read TGTGCCAGCAGGATGGAGGGGGCTGGAACTGAAGCTTTCTTT. This gives the protein CASRMEGAGTEAFF. V is TRBV2 and J is TRBJ1-1; 7 positions agree with TRBD1. Germline V gives CDR1 SNHLY, CDR2 FYNNEI. The CDR3 extends over 14 amino acids. Trimming at V came to 6 bases and at J to 5 bases, leaving 9 bases not matched to a gene.

About this clone: This same CDR3 is encoded by further DNA sequences in the sample. The V gene is TRBV27, the J gene TRBJ2-7, with 9 nucleotides matching TRBD1. This CDR3 is 15 amino acids long. V gave up 6 bases and J gave up 1 base; unmatched junction bases: 7. Germline lookup yields CDR1 MNHEY and CDR2 SMNVEV (reference sequence). The CDR3 spells CASRPGTGFSYEQYF. CDR3 DNA: TGTGCCAGCAGGCCTGGGACAGGGTTTTCCTACGAGCAGTACTTC.

The rearrangement joins TRBV5-7 to TRBJ2-5, with TRBD1 as a possible D gene (5 bases). Being an ORF, TRBV5-7 has a function that is uncertain. Trimming stripped 5 bases from V and 5 bases from J, with 19 bases between. The CDR3 covers 15 residues. CDR3 loop: CASSPDRSLWETQYF. In nucleotides, the CDR3 is TGTGCCAGCAGTCCCGACAGATCCCTTTGGGAGACCCAGTACTTC.

The chain links TRBV7-9 to TRBJ2-3, with 11 bases identical to TRBD2. Germline-derived CDR1 and CDR2 are SEHNR and FQNEAQ (reference sequence). The CDR3 extends over 15 amino acids. The V segment lost 5 bases and the J segment 5 bases; nucleotides outside the gene matches: 6. The CDR3 nucleotides are TGTGCCAGCAGCGTCACTAGCGGGGGAGAAGATACGCAGTATTTT. Translating it yields CASSVTSGGEDTQYF.

This clone has a handful of counts. The rearrangement links TRBV19 to TRBJ2-1; D perhaps matches TRBD2 (6 bases). Between the trimmed V and J ends, which lost 1 base and 0 bases, there was a span of 10 bases. The CDR3 covers 16 residues. Per germline, CDR1 LNHDA and CDR2 SQIVND (reference sequence). Here the CDR3 reads CASSIGPAGSYNEQFF. The CDR3 DNA sequence: TGTGCCAGTAGTATAGGGCCAGCGGGCTCCTACAATGAGCAGTTCTTC.

This chain links TRBV11-2 with TRBJ2-3; TRBD1 aligns across 8 bases. From germline, CDR1 is SGHAT and CDR2 FQNNGV. The CDR3 contains 15 residues. V lost 5 bases and J lost 3; bases outside the gene matches: 7. The CDR3 is CASSRTGYPTDTQYF. The DNA for the CDR3 is TGTGCCAGCAGCCGGACAGGGTACCCTACAGATACGCAGTATTTT.

The V gene is TRBV19, the J gene TRBJ2-3, with D perhaps matching TRBD2 (5 bases). There are 17 residues in the CDR3. The V end lost 4 bases, the J end lost 2 bases, and 19 bases lay between the germline ends. CDR1 LNHDA and CDR2 SQIVND come from the germline V gene (reference sequence). CDR3 amino acids: CASSKEDYPGDTDTQYF. The DNA for the CDR3 is TGTGCCAGTAGTAAGGAAGACTACCCCGGAGACACAGATACGCAGTATTTT.

This clone has just one count. The CDR3 protein is CASSVTSGGYEQYF. CDR3 in DNA: TGTGCCAGCAGCGTAACTAGCGGGGGATACGAGCAGTACTTC. The chain is built from TRBV7-2 and TRBJ2-7; 11 bases match TRBD2. V lost 5 bases to trimming and J lost 4 bases; unmatched junction nucleotides: 4. From germline, CDR1 is SGHTA and CDR2 FQGNSA. The CDR3 runs 14 residues.

This clone has a handful of counts. The chain has TRBV7-8 and TRBJ2-5; TRBD1 might be the D (5 bases). Judging by the DNA end, TRBJ2-7 fits better; the J call may be wrong. The CDR3 loop spans 14 amino acids. Germline V gene lookup returns CDR1 SGHVS and CDR2 FQNEAQ. The CDR3 sequence is CASSSSPGPYEQYF. The CDR3 DNA follows: TGTGCCAGCAGCTCAAGTCCAGGGCCCTACGAGCAGTACTTC.

This chain connects TRBV13 to TRBJ2-7, with 7 bases matching TRBD2. Looked up from germline, CDR1 is PRHDT and CDR2 is FYEKMQ (reference sequence). The CDR3 runs 18 residues. The V gene end was trimmed by 2 bases and the J gene end by 2 bases; junction bases not matched to a gene: 15. The CDR3 coding sequence is TGTGCCAGCAGCTTAACGCCAGGGTCCAGCGGGGTTCCCTACGAGCAGTACTTC. Translating gives CASSLTPGSSGVPYEQYF. The variable domain in full, completed from reference TRBV13 and TRBJ2-7, reads AAGVIQSPRHLIKEKRETATLKCYPIPRHDTVYWYQQGPGQDPQFLISFYEKMQSDKGSIPDRFSAQQFSDYHSELNMSSLELGDSALYFCASSLTPGSSGVPYEQYFGPGTRLTVT.

The chain couples TRBV2 to TRBJ2-7; D is uncertain. Trimming pared 6 bases from V and 0 bases from J, leaving 15 bases between. Germline V gene lookup returns CDR1 SNHLY and CDR2 FYNNEI. CDR3 length equals 15 residues. The DNA for the CDR3 is TGTGCCAGCAGAATCCAGACTTCAAGCTCCTACGAGCAGTACTTC. Its protein product is CASRIQTSSSYEQYF.

The chain has TRBV5-1 and TRBJ2-3; D not certain. The CDR3 is 14 amino acids. Looked up from germline, CDR1 is SGHRS and CDR2 is YFSETQ. Trimming took 3 bases from V and 6 from J, leaving 14 bases between them. CDR3 sequence: CASSYSILGDTQYF. For the CDR3, the DNA is TGCGCCAGCAGCTATTCAATTCTAGGGGATACGCAGTATTTT.

This chain uses TRBV27 with TRBJ1-4; D not resolved. The CDR3 contains 13 residues. V lost 5 bases and J lost 2, with 6 bases in between. Germline V gene lookup returns CDR1 MNHEY and CDR2 SMNVEV (reference sequence). CDR3 DNA: TGTGCCAGCAGTAGTCTGACTAATGAAAAACTGTTTTTT. The encoded protein is CASSSLTNEKLFF.

Worth noting for this clone: At one of its ends the junction is not consistent with the germline gene, which may arise from a read error. This rearrangement joins TRBV30 to TRBJ2-5; D ambiguous. This CDR3 comprises 10 residues. Germline V gene data show CDR1 as GTSNPN and CDR2 as SVGIG (reference sequence). Here the CDR3 reads CAWSDSRTNF. Written as DNA, the CDR3 is TGTGCCTGGAGTGATAGTAGGACCAACTTC. The full variable domain, its missing parts supplied by reference TRBV30 and TRBJ2-5, is SQTIHQWPATLVQPVGSPLSLECTVEGTSNPNLYWYRQAAGRGLQLLFYSVGIGQISSEVPQNLSASRPQDRQFILSSKKLLLSDSGFYLCAWSDSRTNFGPGTRLLVL.